What follows describes a single T cell receptor (beta chain). What this receptor recognizes is not known. It has no much larger one-base neighbor in the sample; base qualities were not kept. The method was the immunoSEQ multiplex PCR assay. The multiplex PCR relied on a mix of 60 forward primers for TCR Vbeta segments and 13 reverse primers for TCR Jbeta segments. Amplification of the CDR3 region of rearranged TCR beta genes was performed with a multiplex PCR assay on genomic DNA. Amplified TCR beta libraries were sequenced as 87-base-pair reads on the Illumina HiSeq System. The source study handled its data this way. A later analysis tallied 75 million to 95 million unique TCR beta chains across the 666 repertoires, and about 12 million of those chains were shared by two or more donors. Raw reads were error-corrected and collapsed into unique sequences by a nearest-neighbor algorithm in which closely related sequences were merged to remove PCR and sequencing errors. To assign V, D and J gene segments, CDR3 sequences were aligned to IMGT reference sequences. For a sequence to be retained, a match of at least six nucleotides to both a V gene segment and a J gene segment was required. Rearrangements were classified as productive when the CDR3 lacked stop codons and remained in frame with V and J, and all other rearrangements were classified as non-productive. Following IMGT convention, CDR3 was defined as the stretch from the second conserved V-encoded cysteine up to the conserved J-encoded phenylalanine. The earlier analysis of about 590 of the donors excluded sequences that lacked an unambiguous match to a single V gene segment. An earlier analysis of a few hundred of the donors called V segments functional above 56.7% productive rearrangements and segregating when the between-donor standard deviation exceeded 5%. A statistical classification framework was built to diagnose cytomegalovirus status from the catalog of TCR beta chain sequences. In a later analysis, V and J genes were assigned by comparing TCR nucleotide sequences against IMGT/GENE-DB human TR gene sequences. The TCRdist pipeline was used in a later analysis to assign CDR3 sequences and most-parsimonious VDJ recombination scenarios. A later analysis defined each TCR beta chain by its CDR3 amino acid sequence plus V-gene family, and excluded reads lacking a unique V-gene family. As a way to deal with suspected cross-contamination and a sequencing artifact, a later analysis dropped 592 nucleotide sequences that were highly shared and had low generation probability. In a later analysis, a clonal expansion index for each public chain was calculated from normalized within-repertoire ranks of inferred template counts. In a later analysis, generation probabilities were computed using a VDJ recombination model fitted to out-of-frame rearrangements, and the results were checked against IGoR. Hypergeometric tests were used in a later analysis to score TCR-TCR, TCR-HLA and TCR-CMV co-occurrence, with a repertoire-size bias correction applied to the TCR pairs. A later analysis estimated false discovery rates by permuting HLA or CMV assignments 20 times. A later analysis grouped co-occurring TCRs with DBSCAN, adding TCRdist sequence similarity when clustering within HLA-allele-positive subsets. For co-occurrence clustering, repertoires with fewer than 30,000 or more than 120,000 public chains were excluded, along with five repertoires with anomalous nucleotide sharing. TCRdb took over this immuneACCESS table, retaining in-frame rearrangements with V and J assigned. Such tables are incomplete; in checked studies, under half of the missing clones stem from an unresolved V gene, and the remainder is unexplained. From that table come the V and J calls and clone size; the DNA was used to work out D and trimming. This sample comprises 150,000 to 200,000 clones, 80% of them detected only once. The ten top clones hold approximately 1.3% of the sample.

The cohort comprised fewer than 750 healthy bone marrow donors. Cohort members were all nominally healthy when sampled, although unrecorded immune exposures were likely present. The donor tested CMV seropositive and was one of the 289 seropositive cohort members. A peripheral blood sample was collected from each donor, and TCR beta sequencing was performed on peripheral blood mononuclear cells. Genomic DNA was extracted from the blood cell samples with the Qiagen DNeasy Blood Extraction Kit. This specimen belongs to a study of cytomegalovirus exposure and HLA in healthy donors (dated by TCRdb to about 2017). For the wider study: An earlier analysis of some 620 of the donors reported 250 to 300 Gb of sequence data and 95 million to 120 million unique TCR beta sequences obtained from roughly 170 million T cells. An early release covering roughly 640 HLA-typed donors comprised about 320 gigabases of sequencing data and around 80 million unique TCR sequences. Of the 350 to 450 genotyped donors, approximately 83% fell in the genetic ancestry cluster associated with self-reported Caucasian donors. The study was designed to test whether signatures of past pathogen exposure could be identified by cataloging public T cell receptors. The study used immunosequencing to profile the T cell repertoires of approximately 630 subjects and linked those repertoires to cytomegalovirus serostatus. A separate validation cohort of 100 to 150 different subjects was used in addition to the approximately 700-subject first cohort. To predict cytomegalovirus infection status, the study brought together high-throughput TCR immunosequencing, statistical association of individual TCRs with disease status, and machine learning. To study patterns of TCR occurrence, a later analysis re-analyzed previously published TCR beta repertoires from hundreds of donors and added high-resolution HLA genotyping. Rather than drawing on any new phenotypic data, the later analysis identified candidate immune exposures from TCR beta sequences and the way those sequences occurred across donors. An earlier analysis of fewer than 700 of the donors applied high-throughput TCR beta sequencing to assess whether each TCR beta V gene segment acted as functional or pseudogenic. Donor age, sex, ethnicity and CMV serostatus were compiled alongside the repertoire data. A later genetic analysis took genome-wide SNP genotypes for about 65% of the roughly 670 donors and used that subset as a discovery cohort. All discovery cohort repertoires had been generated on a single sequencing platform. HLA typing included class I and class II loci at four-digit resolution. The number of typed donors differed by locus: about 629-630 for A, B, C, DRB1 and DQB1; approximately 520 for DQA1; 600 to 610 for DPA1; and some 470 for DPB1. Because of strong linkage in the cohort, roughly 5 DR-DQ haplotypes were treated as single units for association and clustering. On average, around 230,000 unique TCR beta nucleotide sequences were sequenced per donor among 350 to 400 genotyped donors of the cohort, with roughly 18% of those sequences being non-productive.

Here is what the overall study found, with its caveats: A further reported finding was that TCR beta sequences accurately predicted the HLA-A and HLA-B alleles for most subjects in the first cohort. In a later analysis, the rate of TCR association differed among HLA loci, with DRB1 alleles having the most associated TCRs and HLA-C alleles having the fewest. The presence/absence analyses assumed that sequencing depth was roughly uniform across donors, and that assumption may not be true. The cohort was sequenced for TCR beta chains only, and without alpha or paired-chain data the features that could be detected were limited. A cluster of highly shared sequence variants was judged likely to represent a technical artifact of the sequencing pipeline. In a later genetic analysis, a missense DCLRE1C variant was associated with V-gene and J-gene trimming of TCR beta chains, and the association was replicated in an independent cohort. In a later analysis, several top co-occurrence clusters were reported to appear linked to parvovirus B19, influenza, CMV and Epstein-Barr virus. The 87-base-pair reads could not distinguish some IMGT-functional V segments, including TRBV6-2 and TRBV6-3, so those segments were excluded. The authors suggested that the approach could potentially be extended to other disease states and immunological phenotypes. In a later genetic analysis, fewer N-insertions in productive TCRs were reported among donors in an Asian-associated ancestry cluster than the approximately 630-donor mean. In vitro tests confirmed that three of the cytomegalovirus-associated TCR beta chains recognize cytomegalovirus antigens. In an earlier analysis of around 500 of the donors, most TCR beta V segments appeared in productive rearrangements about 87% or about 30% of the time, broadly matching IMGT annotations. In a later analysis, about 17,000 TCR beta sequences were associated with specific HLA alleles at a false discovery rate of 0.05. A later analysis found that most CMV-associated TCR beta chains appeared HLA-restricted, with HLA associations seemingly driven largely by CMV exposure. The earlier analysis of about 600 of the donors excluded 15 to 20 rarely observed V segments, including chromosome 9 orphons, because counts were too low. Most TCR sequences were observed very rarely across donors, whereas some public TCRs were present in many individuals. Correlated functional status among segregating V segments might reflect linkage disequilibrium, but an unknown experimental factor could not be ruled out. Because some donors lacked HLA typing at each locus, the association tests relied only on the typed subset. In the study, roughly 160 TCR beta chains were listed as associated with cytomegalovirus. In both the original and validation cohorts, the classifier was reported to diagnose cytomegalovirus status with high specificity and sensitivity. In a later analysis, HLA-associated TCR beta chains were found to be more clonally expanded and to have lower generation probabilities than equally common non-associated chains. For the cohort, immune exposure information was limited to CMV serostatus. When HLA alleles, especially DR and DQ, strongly co-occurred, TCR associations were difficult to assign to individual alleles.

Ends trimmed: V by 6 bases, J by 6 bases; bases unmatched to a gene: 6. Taken from the germline V gene, the CDR1 and CDR2 loops are SQVTM and ANQGSEA. Including cysteine and phenylalanine, the CDR3 has 13 amino acids. CDR3 DNA is the only sequence kept; it has 39 bases, read in frame from the first base. The origin of this receptor is a girl aged 10-17 years in good health and CMV-seropositive. The sample was PBMCs. The receptor chain draws on TRBV29-1 and TRBJ2-2, and 8 junction bases match TRBD1. In nucleotide form, the sequence is TGCAGCGTGCGCGGGACAGGCCCCGGGGAGCTGTTTTTT. This codes for CSVRGTGPGELFF.